This passage covers 9 T cell receptor beta chains from one sample sequenced in a study of beta chain features in type 1 diabetes. Reverse transcription of all isolated RNA meant that expressed TCRB transcripts were sequenced. This table comes from immunoSEQ multiplex PCR, and its TCRdb copy is limited to in-frame clones, with some not included. The sample includes 900,000 or so clones, about a sixth of them seen just once. Sequencing was performed on naive CD4+ T cells from blood. The receptors shown here come from a woman under 30 in good health.

The CDR3 reads CASSVYRANTGELFF. In DNA, the CDR3 is TGTGCCAGCAGCGTATACAGGGCGAACACCGGGGAGCTGTTTTTT. The rearrangement joins TRBV9 to TRBJ2-2, with D possibly TRBD1 on 6 matching bases. Germline values: CDR1 SGDLS, CDR2 YYNGEE. CDR3 length equals 15 residues. V lost 1 base and J lost 0, with 7 bases in between.

This clone was detected a few times. An end of the junction differs from the germline gene, which may be a read error. The chain's CDR3 is CASSQDVWDRAIGF. DNA of the CDR3: TGCGCCAGCAGCCAAGATGTATGGGACAGGGCAATTGGTTTT. This chain joins TRBV4-3 and TRBJ1-4, with 9 bases lining up with TRBD1. Germline V CDR1 and CDR2: LGHNA, YSLEER. There are 14 residues in the CDR3.

This rearrangement joins TRBV11-2 to TRBJ1-1, with 9 bases fitting TRBD1. The V segment lost 1 base and the J segment 4 bases; nucleotides outside the gene matches: 4. This CDR3 region has 15 residues. Germline-derived CDR1 and CDR2 are SGHAT and FQNNGV. The DNA for the CDR3 is TGTGCCAGCAGCTTAGGAGGGACAGGGAGCACTGAAGCTTTCTTT. Residues: CASSLGGTGSTEAFF.

This clone showed up just a few times. CDR3 amino acids: CASSEFSDEQFF. In nucleotides, the CDR3 is TGTGCCAGCAGTGAATTTAGTGATGAGCAGTTCTTC. This chain uses TRBV2 with TRBJ2-1, with D uncertain. Germline lookup yields CDR1 SNHLY and CDR2 FYNNEI. This CDR3 is built from 12 residues. V gave up 2 bases and J gave up 8 bases, with 7 bases separating them.

The chain has TRBV4-1 and TRBJ2-3; TRBD2 might be the D (6 bases). V dropped 3 bases and J dropped 2 bases, with 18 bases sitting between them. The CDR3 consists of 17 residues. Per germline, CDR1 MGHRA and CDR2 YSYEKL. CDR3 region: CASSHTRSGLSTDTQYF. The CDR3 nucleotides read TGCGCCAGCAGCCACACAAGATCGGGACTTTCCACAGATACGCAGTATTTT.

This chain uses TRBV25-1 with TRBJ2-7; D is undetermined. CDR1 and CDR2 from the germline V gene are MGHDK and SYGVNS. This CDR3 is 11 amino acids long. Trimming pared 4 bases from V and 7 bases from J, leaving 8 bases between. The CDR3 DNA is TGTGCCAGCAGTGCTCAAGCGGAGCAGTACTTC. It is translated as CASSAQAEQYF.

The rearrangement uses TRBV7-6 and TRBJ2-3; 9 nucleotides line up with TRBD2. Germline V gene data show CDR1 as SGHVS and CDR2 as FNYEAQ. V was clipped by 5 bases and J by 6 bases; unmatched bases: 6. The CDR3 spans 14 residues. CDR3 sequence: CASSPGTSRDTQYF. The CDR3 region has the DNA TGTGCCAGCAGCCCTGGGACTAGCAGGGATACGCAGTATTTT.

This rearrangement joins TRBV6-6 to TRBJ1-2; no clear D gene. V lost 0 bases to trimming and J lost 8 bases, with 10 bases between them. There are 13 residues in the CDR3. Germline CDR1 MNHNY, CDR2 SVGAGI (reference sequence). Written as DNA, the CDR3 is TGTGCCAGCAGTTACTCACCGGGGAGGGGCTACACCTTC. It yields the protein CASSYSPGRGYTF.

The V and J genes are TRBV27 and TRBJ2-7; 8 nucleotides match TRBD2. From germline, CDR1 is MNHEY and CDR2 SMNVEV (reference sequence). This CDR3 has 14 amino acids. The V and J ends lost 3 bases and 6 bases, in that order; junction bases with no gene match: 7. CDR3 region: CASSFQGLGAEQYF. DNA of the CDR3: TGTGCCAGCAGTTTTCAGGGACTAGGGGCCGAGCAGTACTTC.